The 13 T cell receptor beta chains listed next were all sequenced from one sample in a study of blood T cell repertoires in COVID-19. Some clones are missing from TCRdb's copy, which holds only in-frame ones; the method was immunoSEQ multiplex PCR. The data show some 500,000 clones, 85% to 90% seen once. The sequenced material came from peripheral blood. These receptors originate from a woman aged 45-59 years with COVID-19, enrolled during active disease.

The gene calls are TRBV5-5 and TRBJ2-6; 7 bases map to TRBD2. The CDR3 totals 17 residues. Germline V gives CDR1 SGHKS, CDR2 YYEKEE (reference sequence). The ends lost 0 bases at V and 0 bases at J; junction bases unmatched: 3. The CDR3 spells CASSLASGNSGANVLTF. CDR3 in DNA: TGTGCCAGCAGCTTGGCTAGCGGTAACTCTGGGGCCAACGTCCTGACTTTC.

The genes are TRBV27 and TRBJ1-5; D remains ambiguous. Germline V gene sequence: CDR1 MNHEY, CDR2 SMNVEV (reference sequence). CDR3 size: 13 residues. Between the trimmed V and J ends, which lost 3 bases and 7 bases, there was a span of 10 bases. CDR3 sequence: CASSFSRRQPQHF. CDR3 sequence (DNA): TGTGCCAGCAGTTTTAGTAGGAGACAGCCCCAGCATTTT.

This chain joins TRBV4-1 and TRBJ1-2, with 8 bases identical to TRBD1. The trim removed 0 bases at V and 2 bases at J, leaving 8 bases unmatched. The germline V gene has CDR1 MGHRA and CDR2 YSYEKL. The CDR3 is made up of 17 amino acids. DNA for the CDR3: TGCGCCAGCAGCCAAGATAATTACCAGGGGGCAAACTATGGCTACACCTTC. It translates to CASSQDNYQGANYGYTF.

Regarding this clone: At one boundary the junction diverges from the germline segment, which might be a read error. The chain couples TRBV2 to TRBJ2-7; D gene ambiguous. There are 12 residues in the CDR3. In germline, CDR1 is SNHLY, CDR2 FYNNEI. DNA of the CDR3: TGTGCCAGCAGCGATGACTCCCACGAGCAGTACTTC. Its translation: CASSDDSHEQYF.

CDR3 sequence (DNA): TGTGCCAGCAGGTGGGGCGATGGCTACACCTTC. Protein sequence: CASRWGDGYTF. The rearrangement joins TRBV27 to TRBJ1-2, with D possibly matching TRBD1 (5 bases). CDR3 length equals 11 residues. Per the germline V gene, CDR1 is MNHEY and CDR2 is SMNVEV (reference sequence). V was trimmed by 6 bases and J by 6 bases, leaving 8 bases between them.

This clone was seen a few times. The V call is TRBV2, the J call TRBJ1-5, with D maybe TRBD1 (5 bases). V dropped 5 bases and J dropped 7 bases, with 12 bases sitting between them. Germline V gene data show CDR1 as SNHLY and CDR2 as FYNNEI. CDR3 length: 13 amino acids. CDR3 loop: CASSPAGKQPQHF. In DNA, the CDR3 is TGTGCCAGCAGTCCCGCAGGGAAACAGCCCCAGCATTTT.

The rearrangement joins TRBV19 to TRBJ2-1; D is perhaps TRBD2 (6 bases). The CDR3 extends over 16 amino acids. Per the germline V gene, CDR1 is LNHDA and CDR2 is SQIVND (reference sequence). V dropped 5 bases and J dropped 4 bases, with 18 bases sitting between them. DNA of the CDR3: TGTGCCAGTAGTTCCGACCCGGGACTCGCTTACAATGAGCAGTTCTTC. It encodes CASSSDPGLAYNEQFF.

The chain uses TRBV2 and TRBJ1-2; D is unclear. Trimming cost V 7 bases and J 2 bases, with 11 bases left between them. Germline values: CDR1 SNHLY, CDR2 FYNNEI. The CDR3 totals 13 residues. The CDR3 DNA follows: TGTGCCAGCAAGACACTAGCAAACTATGGCTACACCTTC. Amino acid sequence: CASKTLANYGYTF.

The genes are TRBV19 and TRBJ2-2; 7 bases fit TRBD1. J was trimmed by 4 bases and V by 5 bases; bases with no gene match: 7. The CDR3 is 15 amino acids. Germline CDR1 and CDR2: LNHDA and SQIVND (reference sequence). The CDR3 protein is CASSPSQGTTGELFF. Here the CDR3 DNA reads TGTGCCAGTAGTCCTTCACAGGGGACCACCGGGGAGCTGTTTTTT.

The V gene is TRBV19, the J gene TRBJ2-7, with D possibly matching TRBD1 (7 bases). The V and J ends lost 5 bases and 4 bases respectively, with 15 bases between them. The CDR3 contains 14 residues. Germline-derived CDR1 and CDR2 are LNHDA and SQIVND (reference sequence). CDR3 loop: CASSPRDSRYEQYF. In DNA form, the CDR3 reads TGTGCCAGTAGTCCGCGGGACAGTCGATACGAGCAGTACTTC. The full variable domain, completed using reference TRBV19 and TRBJ2-7, is DGGITQSPKYLFRKEGQNVTLSCEQNLNHDAMYWYRQDPGQGLRLIYYSQIVNDFQKGDIAEGYSVSREKKESFPLTVTSAQKNPTAFYLCASSPRDSRYEQYFGPGTRLTVT.

The V and J genes are TRBV11-3 and TRBJ1-1; D is unresolved. The germline V and J ends were trimmed by 1 base and 4 bases, with 7 bases remaining between them. From germline, CDR1 is SGHNT and CDR2 YENEEA. This CDR3 has 13 amino acids. The CDR3 DNA sequence: TGTGCCAGCAGCTTAGGGGAGGGCACTGAAGCTTTCTTT. Its protein is CASSLGEGTEAFF.

V is TRBV19 and J is TRBJ2-3; D remains ambiguous. Between the trimmed V and J ends, which lost 3 bases and 2 bases, there was a span of 6 bases. Germline V gene lookup returns CDR1 LNHDA and CDR2 SQIVND (reference sequence). The CDR3 has 13 amino acids. The CDR3 sequence is CASSILITDTQYF. The CDR3 nucleotides read TGTGCCAGTAGTATCCTTATCACAGATACGCAGTATTTT.

This chain links TRBV21-1 with TRBJ1-2; the table assigns TRBD1, which was not confirmed against the DNA. TRBV21-1 is a recognized pseudogene. The CDR3 contains 15 residues. The CDR3, as DNA: TGTGCCAGCAGGTATTCTTCCGACAGGGGGTCTGGCTACACCTTC. This encodes CASRYSSDRGSGYTF.